The T cell receptor (beta chain) described here comes from a study of blood T cell repertoires in COVID-19. The wider study: Whether acute or convalescent, the COVID-19 samples came from the United States, Italy and Spain.

Generated by immunoSEQ multiplex PCR, the TCRdb table keeps only in-frame clones and is missing some. In the table there are 150,000 to 200,000 clones, roughly four fifths of which are singletons. This clone has more than one count but fewer than ten. Germline CDR1 reads GTSNPN; CDR2 reads SVGIG (reference sequence). The CDR3 runs 15 residues. V shed 3 bases and J shed 2 bases, with 14 bases lying between them. This chain uses TRBV30 with TRBJ1-5; weak D call: TRBD1 (5 bases). What was sequenced was peripheral blood. The receptor was isolated from a woman aged 70 to 79 with COVID-19, enrolled during active disease. CDR3: CAWRELGGGNQPQHF. In DNA form, the CDR3 reads TGTGCCTGGAGAGAGTTGGGGGGGGGCAATCAGCCCCAGCATTTT.